The sequence of this TCR beta chain was determined in a study of blood T cells in healthy people across ages (dated by TCRdb to between 2015 and 2016). Describing the broader study: Template switching captured roughly one uniquely barcoded TCR beta cDNA molecule per two T cells in model experiments. To avoid experimental bias, donors of different ages were randomly spread across the sequencing lanes. Using deep sequencing normalized with unique cDNA molecular identifiers, the study measured how TCR beta repertoire diversity changes with age. Two additional independent replicas of 1 million unique cDNA reads from the same blood draw were analyzed for two donors (one aged 18 to 30 and one aged 80 or older). The donors were split into four age groups: young (average 16 years), middle-aged (about 40), aged (approximately 60) and long-lived (over 75). Overall study outcomes, separate from this receptor: Because donor CMV infection status was unknown, age-related changes in expanded clonotypes were potentially confounded. The percentage of naive T cells measured by flow cytometry correlated strongly with observed TCR beta diversity. Estimates of total diversity based on one million sequenced T cells were considered lower bounds and underestimates. Compared with the aged group, the long-lived group had more naive CD4+ T cells, fewer expanded clones and increased TCR diversity, suggesting age selection. Bulk unsorted PBMC profiling prevented conclusive comparison of naive and antigen-experienced compartments. Observed TCR beta diversity per million T cells fell roughly linearly with age, and a significant reduction was already apparent by age roughly 40.

Libraries were built with 5' RACE. TCRdb records Illumina HiSeq 2500 as the sequencer. The second PCR ran for roughly 6 to 11 cycles and used a J-beta primer mix along with a sample-barcoded 5' primer. A template-switch 5' adaptor carrying 12 random nucleotides introduced a unique molecular identifier onto each TCR beta cDNA molecule. Each sample yielded at least 2.5 million CDR3-containing paired-end reads. The Mint cDNA synthesis kit, primed by a TRBC-specific oligonucleotide, was used to synthesize first-strand cDNA from all RNA. All cDNA was treated with uracil-DNA glycosylase and then went through a first 18-cycle PCR with the universal primers M1SS and BC2_uni_R. Per the authors' processing: For normalization, 1 million high-quality reads, each with a distinct molecular identifier, were randomly selected from each sample. Instead of being binned into consensus sequences, reads with shared molecular identifiers were discarded. MiTCR, set to a Q25 quality threshold and the strictest error-elimination algorithm, was used for CDR3 identification, clonotype clustering and error correction. A nonparametric unseen species model with Euler transformation was used to estimate a lower bound on total TCR beta diversity. Clones were called with MiXCR by TCRdb after fastp trimmed the public reads at Q25, and only in-frame beta chains were retained. Rows with a matching CDR3 protein are joined into one entry that keeps the most common DNA and genes. The V and J calls come from TCRdb's annotation, not from the publication. The sample table shows 1.5 million to 2 million distinct CDR3 sequences, and 49% are seen once. 2.1% of the sample goes to the ten largest clones.

Systemically healthy Caucasian individuals from Russia, roughly 40 in total and aged roughly 6 to 95 years, were included as donors. Each donor gave approximately 9.3 milliliters of peripheral blood, collected into EDTA-treated Vacutainer tubes. Ficoll-Paque density-gradient centrifugation was used to isolate PBMCs, with at least 6.5 million per sample. Total RNA, at least 6 micrograms per sample, was extracted from PBMCs with Trizol reagent. For every donor, flow cytometry on a PBMC aliquot measured the percentage of naive CD45RAhigh/CD27high T cells. This clonotype came up once. Its antigen is unknown. No base quality information exists; no much larger clone differs at one position. CDR1 and CDR2 are drawn from the germline V gene (reference sequence): DFQATT, SNEGSKA. There are 15 amino acids in the CDR3, from cysteine to phenylalanine inclusive. Just CDR3 DNA is preserved here, 45 bases in frame from base 1. V loses 3 bases of germline sequence and J loses 2 bases, and the interval between the two ends is 14 bases.

The chain employs TRBV20-1 and TRBJ1-5; perhaps TRBD1 is the D gene, with 5 bases matching. The sample was blood. This TCR was recovered from a woman aged 40-49 years in good health. The nucleotides are TGCAGTGCTAGTATCCAGGGACGAGGCAATCAGCCCCAGCATTTT. It codes for CSASIQGRGNQPQHF.